These 24 T cell receptor beta chains were all obtained from the same sample, sequenced in a study of blood T cell repertoires in COVID-19. Assay used: immunoSEQ multiplex PCR; TCRdb lists only in-frame clones, some missing. The table has roughly 250,000 clones, roughly 79% seen once; the top ten hold around 3.2%. Sequencing was done on a sample of peripheral blood. These TCRs come from a woman aged 55-75 years with active or convalescent COVID-19.

V gene TRBV11-2 combines with J gene TRBJ1-1; D is ambiguous. CDR1 is SGHAT and CDR2 is FQNNGV in the germline V gene. The CDR3 is 14 residues long. The germline V and J ends were trimmed by 5 bases and 10 bases, with 20 bases remaining between them. The CDR3 nucleotides are TGTGCCAGCAGCCACCCTGCGACGGACTCTGGAGCTTTCTTT. Translated: CASSHPATDSGAFF.

The chain combines TRBV5-6 with TRBJ2-7; 8 bases agree with TRBD1. The ends lost 5 bases at V and 3 bases at J; junction bases unmatched: 4. CDR1 is SGHDT and CDR2 is YYEEEE in the germline V gene. This CDR3 is 13 amino acids long. This CDR3 is CASRNRGFYEQYF. The CDR3 DNA sequence: TGTGCCAGCAGAAACAGGGGGTTCTACGAGCAGTACTTC.

The rearrangement uses TRBV14 and TRBJ1-6; D not certain. This CDR3 region has 14 residues. The germline CDR1 and CDR2 sequences are SGHDN and FVKESK. The V end was cut by 4 bases, the J end by 5 bases, with 9 bases between. In DNA, the CDR3 is TGTGCCAGCAGCCTGTCAGGAAATAATTCACCCCTCCACTTT. It translates to CASSLSGNNSPLHF.

V usage is TRBV6-5 and J usage is TRBJ2-5; D is perhaps TRBD2 (5 bases). The CDR3 has 13 residues. Germline assignment: CDR1 MNHEY and CDR2 SVGAGI. Trimming removed 6 bases at V and 1 base at J, with 9 bases between. CDR3 sequence: CASRIGSQETQYF. The CDR3 nucleotides read TGTGCCAGCAGAATAGGGAGCCAAGAGACCCAGTACTTC.

This rearrangement joins TRBV19 to TRBJ2-2; 12 bases line up with TRBD2. The CDR3 sequence is 18 residues long. Per germline, CDR1 LNHDA and CDR2 SQIVND (reference sequence). The V segment lost 5 bases and the J segment 1 base; nucleotides outside the gene matches: 8. In DNA, the CDR3 is TGTGCCAGTAGTTCAGCCCCGGGACTAGCGGGGAACACCGGGGAGCTGTTTTTT. Amino acid sequence: CASSSAPGLAGNTGELFF.

V is TRBV7-2 and J is TRBJ1-2; D gene ambiguous. This CDR3 region has 13 residues. Germline V gene sequence: CDR1 SGHTA, CDR2 FQGNSA. V dropped 0 bases and J dropped 5 bases, with 7 bases sitting between them. CDR3 nucleotide sequence: TGTGCCAGCAGCTTAGCACCCGGGTATGGCTACACCTTC. It encodes CASSLAPGYGYTF. Using reference TRBV7-2 and TRBJ1-2 for the parts outside the CDR3, the full variable domain is GAGVSQSPSNKVTEKGKDVELRCDPISGHTALYWYRQSLGQGLEFLIYFQGNSAPDKSGLPSDRFSAERTGGSVSTLTIQRTQQEDSAVYLCASSLAPGYGYTFGSGTRLTVV.

The J gene is TRBJ2-1, the V gene TRBV29-1, with 12 bases identical to TRBD1. The CDR3 consists of 12 residues. Germline assignment: CDR1 SQVTM and CDR2 ANQGSEA. V lost 7 bases to trimming and J lost 8 bases; unmatched junction nucleotides: 3. This chain's CDR3 is CSAGTGGHEQFF. The CDR3 DNA sequence: TGCAGCGCCGGGACAGGGGGCCATGAGCAGTTCTTC.

The chain has TRBV5-5 and TRBJ2-7, with 8 bases fitting TRBD1. Per the germline V gene, CDR1 is SGHKS and CDR2 is YYEKEE (reference sequence). V shed 4 bases, J shed 2 bases, and the junction held 8 bases outside the gene matches. The CDR3 spans 15 residues. The CDR3 DNA is TGTGCCAGCAGCCAGGGACAGGAACCCCCCTACGAGCAGTACTTC. Encoded protein: CASSQGQEPPYEQYF.

The chain couples TRBV29-1 to TRBJ2-3, with D possibly being TRBD2 (7 bases). Germline loops: CDR1 SQVTM, CDR2 ANQGSEA. The CDR3 spans 15 residues. Trimming cost V 5 bases and J 6 bases, with 21 bases left between them. Here the CDR3 DNA reads TGCAGCGTTACTACGTTAGGGGGGGCCAGGGATACGCAGTATTTT. Protein sequence: CSVTTLGGARDTQYF.

The chain employs TRBV7-9 and TRBJ2-7, with TRBD2 identical over 9 bases. This CDR3 comprises 16 residues. Germline V gene sequence: CDR1 SEHNR, CDR2 FQNEAQ (reference sequence). Germline trimming cut 4 bases from V and 0 bases from J; bases unmatched to any gene: 7. CDR3 in amino acids: CASSSQLAGSSYEQYF. The CDR3 nucleotides are TGTGCCAGCAGCTCCCAACTAGCGGGTAGCTCCTACGAGCAGTACTTC.

This clone occurred once. The chain couples TRBV10-3 to TRBJ2-1, with TRBD1 matching 7 bases. The CDR3 totals 13 residues. In germline, CDR1 is ENHRY, CDR2 SYGVKD. V gave up 7 bases and J gave up 4 bases; unmatched junction bases: 4. CDR3 bases: TGTGCCATCACCAAGGGGGCATACAATGAGCAGTTCTTC. Protein product: CAITKGAYNEQFF.

This rearrangement joins TRBV19 to TRBJ2-4; 7 bases are shared with TRBD1. Germline CDR1 LNHDA, CDR2 SQIVND (reference sequence). This CDR3 spans 14 amino acids. V gave up 2 bases and J gave up 5 bases; unmatched junction bases: 3. The CDR3 region has the DNA TGTGCCAGTAGTATACTTGACAGGGAAAACATTCAGTACTTC. It specifies CASSILDRENIQYF.

V is TRBV29-1 and J is TRBJ2-3; TRBD1 agrees at 11 bases. Unmatched junction bases numbered 6, after V lost 6 bases and J lost 4 bases. The germline CDR1 and CDR2 sequences are SQVTM and ANQGSEA. The CDR3 is 14 amino acids. CDR3 region: CSVLGQGGADTQYF. CDR3 bases: TGCAGCGTGCTGGGACAGGGGGGGGCAGATACGCAGTATTTT.

The chain links TRBV4-2 to TRBJ1-2; the D is unclear. There are 13 residues in the CDR3. Trimming took 0 bases from V and 4 from J, leaving 6 bases between them. The germline V gene has CDR1 LGHNA and CDR2 YNFKEQ. CDR3 region: CASSQEGPYGYTF. CDR3 DNA sequence: TGTGCCAGCAGCCAAGAGGGCCCCTATGGCTACACCTTC.

This chain links TRBV28 with TRBJ1-2, with 10 bases aligning to TRBD1. V was pared by 11 bases and J by 1 base, with 16 bases of the junction left unmatched. The CDR3 runs 17 residues. Germline V gene sequence: CDR1 MDHEN, CDR2 SYDVKM. CDR3 region: CAGTGFFGTGDNYGYTF. CDR3 nucleotide sequence: TGTGCCGGGACGGGCTTTTTCGGGACAGGGGATAACTATGGCTACACCTTC.

The chain uses TRBV5-4 and TRBJ1-1; D unresolved. Germline V gives CDR1 SGHNT, CDR2 YYREEE (reference sequence). This CDR3 contains 14 residues. The V end was cut by 2 bases, the J end by 0 bases, with 8 bases between. CDR3 nucleotide sequence: TGTGCCAGCAGCTTCGAGCAATTGAACACTGAAGCTTTCTTT. This codes for CASSFEQLNTEAFF.

The V gene is TRBV4-3, the J gene TRBJ2-7; TRBD2 agrees at 7 bases. This CDR3 region has 14 residues. Trimming cost V 11 bases and J 0 bases; bases outside gene matches: 10. Germline V CDR1 and CDR2: LGHNA, YSLEER. Written as DNA, the CDR3 is TGCGCCCGCAATCGGGGGGACCACTCCTACGAGCAGTACTTC. Translated: CARNRGDHSYEQYF.

The chain uses TRBV25-1 and TRBJ1-4; tentative D call: TRBD1 (6 bases). The CDR3 has 15 amino acids. Germline loops: CDR1 MGHDK, CDR2 SYGVNS. The V end lost 5 bases, the J end lost 7 bases, and 17 bases lay between the germline ends. CDR3 bases: TGTGCCAGCAGTCACAGGGTCATTATAGGTGAAAAACTGTTTTTT. Translated: CASSHRVIIGEKLFF.

This sequence joins TRBV14 and TRBJ1-1; TRBD1 agrees at 8 bases. Germline-derived CDR1 and CDR2 are SGHDN and FVKESK. This CDR3 is built from 14 residues. V lost 1 base to trimming and J lost 8 bases; unmatched junction nucleotides: 6. CDR3 sequence: CASSQGWNRGEAFF. The CDR3 coding sequence is TGTGCCAGCAGCCAAGGCTGGAACAGGGGGGAAGCTTTCTTT.

The gene calls are TRBV5-1 and TRBJ2-1; 9 positions agree with TRBD1. V lost 5 bases and J lost 6; bases outside the gene matches: 12. CDR1 and CDR2 (germline): SGHRS, YFSETQ. The CDR3 covers 16 residues. CDR3 region: CASRSGAGTGLNEQFF. In nucleotides, the CDR3 is TGCGCCAGCAGATCCGGAGCCGGGACAGGGCTCAATGAGCAGTTCTTC.

This clone was recorded a few times. This CDR3 is CASSAAQRGVTDTQYF. The CDR3 nucleotides read TGTGCCAGCAGCGCCGCGCAGCGGGGGGTCACAGATACGCAGTATTTT. This rearrangement joins TRBV13 to TRBJ2-3; 9 bases match TRBD2. V dropped 5 bases and J dropped 2; count of bases not matched to a gene: 8. Germline assignment: CDR1 PRHDT and CDR2 FYEKMQ (reference sequence). The CDR3 spans 16 residues. Based on the CDR3 plus reference TRBV13 and TRBJ2-3, the full variable domain is AAGVIQSPRHLIKEKRETATLKCYPIPRHDTVYWYQQGPGQDPQFLISFYEKMQSDKGSIPDRFSAQQFSDYHSELNMSSLELGDSALYFCASSAAQRGVTDTQYFGPGTRLTVL.

This rearrangement joins TRBV5-1 to TRBJ2-2; 9 positions agree with TRBD1. CDR3 length: 16 amino acids. Germline loops: CDR1 SGHRS, CDR2 YFSETQ. V lost 4 bases and J lost 1; bases outside the gene matches: 5. The CDR3 region has the DNA TGCGCCAGCAGCACAGGGGGCGAAGTGAACACCGGGGAGCTGTTTTTT. This codes for CASSTGGEVNTGELFF.

The rearrangement joins TRBV25-1 to TRBJ1-1; 8 nucleotides agree with TRBD1. V lost 6 bases to trimming and J lost 3 bases; unmatched junction nucleotides: 0. Germline CDR1 MGHDK, CDR2 SYGVNS. The CDR3 length is 12 residues. CDR3 amino acids: CASRQGDTEAFF. The CDR3, as DNA: TGTGCCAGCAGACAGGGGGACACTGAAGCTTTCTTT. Using reference TRBV25-1 and TRBJ1-1 for the parts outside the CDR3, the full variable domain is EADIYQTPRYLVIGTGKKITLECSQTMGHDKMYWYQQDPGMELHLIHYSYGVNSTEKGDLSSESTVSRIRTEHFPLTLESARPSHTSQYLCASRQGDTEAFFGQGTRLTVV.

The rearrangement joins TRBV9 to TRBJ2-2; perhaps TRBD2 as D (6 bases). From germline, CDR1 is SGDLS and CDR2 YYNGEE. V was shortened by 0 bases and J by 2 bases, with 11 bases between the two germline ends. CDR3 size: 16 residues. The CDR3 is CASSVEGGTNTGELFF. For the CDR3, the DNA is TGTGCCAGCAGCGTAGAGGGCGGGACCAACACCGGGGAGCTGTTTTTT.